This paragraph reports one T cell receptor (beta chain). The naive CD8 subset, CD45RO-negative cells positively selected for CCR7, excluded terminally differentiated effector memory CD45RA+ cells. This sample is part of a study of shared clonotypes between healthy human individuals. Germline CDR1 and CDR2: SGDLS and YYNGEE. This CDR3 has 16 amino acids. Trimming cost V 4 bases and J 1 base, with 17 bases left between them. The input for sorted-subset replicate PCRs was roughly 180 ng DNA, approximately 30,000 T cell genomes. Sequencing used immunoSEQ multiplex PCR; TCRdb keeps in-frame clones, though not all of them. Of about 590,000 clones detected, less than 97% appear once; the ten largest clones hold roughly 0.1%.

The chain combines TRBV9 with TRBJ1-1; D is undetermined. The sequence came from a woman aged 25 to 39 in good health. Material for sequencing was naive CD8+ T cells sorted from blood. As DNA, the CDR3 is TGTGCCAGCAGCCCCAGACGTGGGGATCAGAACACTGAAGCTTTCTTT. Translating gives CASSPRRGDQNTEAFF.